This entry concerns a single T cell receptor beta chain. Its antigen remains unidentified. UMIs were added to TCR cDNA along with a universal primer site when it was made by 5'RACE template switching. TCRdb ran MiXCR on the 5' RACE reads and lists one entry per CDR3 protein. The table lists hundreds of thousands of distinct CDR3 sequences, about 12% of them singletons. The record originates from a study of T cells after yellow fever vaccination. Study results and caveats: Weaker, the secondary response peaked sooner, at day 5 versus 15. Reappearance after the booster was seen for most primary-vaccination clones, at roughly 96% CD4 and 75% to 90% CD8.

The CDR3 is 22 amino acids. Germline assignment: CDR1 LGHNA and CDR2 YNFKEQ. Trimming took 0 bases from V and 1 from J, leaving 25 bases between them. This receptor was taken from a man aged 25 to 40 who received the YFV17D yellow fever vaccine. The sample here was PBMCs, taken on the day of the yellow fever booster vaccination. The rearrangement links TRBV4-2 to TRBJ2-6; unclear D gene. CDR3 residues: CASSQDRSQNWRMDSGANVLTF. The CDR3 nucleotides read TGTGCCAGCAGCCAAGATCGTTCACAGAATTGGCGTATGGATTCTGGGGCCAACGTCCTGACTTTC.